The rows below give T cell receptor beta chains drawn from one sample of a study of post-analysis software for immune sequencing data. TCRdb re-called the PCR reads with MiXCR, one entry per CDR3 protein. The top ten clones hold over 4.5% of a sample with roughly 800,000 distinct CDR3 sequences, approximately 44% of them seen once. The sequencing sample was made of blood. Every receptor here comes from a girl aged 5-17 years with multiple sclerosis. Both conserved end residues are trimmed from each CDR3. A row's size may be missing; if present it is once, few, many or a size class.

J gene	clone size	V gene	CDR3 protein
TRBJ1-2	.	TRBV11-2	ASSSSGFYGYT
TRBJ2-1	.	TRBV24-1	ATSDLGAGPNEQF
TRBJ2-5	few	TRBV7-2	ASSFDRGFQETQY
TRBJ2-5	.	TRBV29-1	SVGQGGTQY
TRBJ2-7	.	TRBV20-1	SATDLTRGYEQY
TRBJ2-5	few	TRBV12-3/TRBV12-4	ASIASGFGETQY
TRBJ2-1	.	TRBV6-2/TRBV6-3	ASSRRLAGAGNEQF
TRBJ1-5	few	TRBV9	ASSAEGTANQPQH
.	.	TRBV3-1	ASSGTGTGTGEQY
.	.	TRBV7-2	ASSARESPYNEQY
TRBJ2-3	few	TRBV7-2	ASSKTSGRLDTQY
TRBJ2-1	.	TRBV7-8	ASSPRVSSWNEQF
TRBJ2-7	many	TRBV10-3	AAQASGRITYEQY